What follows describes a single T cell receptor beta chain. The sample originates from a study of blood T cell repertoires in COVID-19. V lost 5 bases and J lost 2, with 15 bases in between. CDR1 is MDHEN, CDR2 SYDVKM, per germline. The CDR3 consists of 15 residues. The table came from immunoSEQ multiplex PCR; TCRdb's copy has only in-frame clones and leaves some out. Seen here are about 470,000 clones, about 90% observed once, and the top ten hold about 0.7%. This clonotype was sampled from a woman aged 18-29 years who had recovered from COVID-19. Sequencing input: PBMCs or T cells enriched from blood (not recorded which). The V gene is TRBV28, the J gene TRBJ1-1; the D is unclear. DNA of the CDR3: TGTGCCAGCAGTCTAACCCCCGTTTTAAACACTGAAGCTTTCTTT. Amino acids: CASSLTPVLNTEAFF.